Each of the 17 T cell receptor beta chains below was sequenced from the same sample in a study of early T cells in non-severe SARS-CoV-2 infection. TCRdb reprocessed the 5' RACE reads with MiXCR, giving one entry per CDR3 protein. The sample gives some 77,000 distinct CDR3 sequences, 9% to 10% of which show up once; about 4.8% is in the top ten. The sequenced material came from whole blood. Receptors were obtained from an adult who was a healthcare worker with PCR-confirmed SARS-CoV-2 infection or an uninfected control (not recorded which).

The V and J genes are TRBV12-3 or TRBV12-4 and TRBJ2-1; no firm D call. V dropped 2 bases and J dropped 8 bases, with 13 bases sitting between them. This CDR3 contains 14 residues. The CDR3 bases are TGTGCCAGCAGTTTAATATTGGGTTTCCATGAGCAGTTCTTC. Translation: CASSLILGFHEQFF.

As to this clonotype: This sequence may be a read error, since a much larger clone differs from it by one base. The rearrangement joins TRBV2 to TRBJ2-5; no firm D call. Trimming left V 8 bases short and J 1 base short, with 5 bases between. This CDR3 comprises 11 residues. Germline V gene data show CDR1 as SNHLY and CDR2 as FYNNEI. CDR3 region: CASGPQETQYF. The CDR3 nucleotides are TGTGCCAGCGGCCCCCAAGAGACCCAGTACTTC. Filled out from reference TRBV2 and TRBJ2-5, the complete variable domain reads EPEVTQTPSHQVTQMGQEVILRCVPISNHLYFYWYRQILGQKVEFLVSFYNNEISEKSEIFDDQFSVERPDGSNFTLKIRSTKLEDSAMYFCASGPQETQYFGPGTRLLVL.

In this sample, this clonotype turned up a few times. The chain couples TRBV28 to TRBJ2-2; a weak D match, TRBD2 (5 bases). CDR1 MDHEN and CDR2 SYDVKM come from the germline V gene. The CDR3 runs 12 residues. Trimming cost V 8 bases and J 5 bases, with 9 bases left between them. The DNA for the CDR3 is TGTGCCAGCCACACGGGGACCGGGGAGCTGTTTTTT. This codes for CASHTGTGELFF.

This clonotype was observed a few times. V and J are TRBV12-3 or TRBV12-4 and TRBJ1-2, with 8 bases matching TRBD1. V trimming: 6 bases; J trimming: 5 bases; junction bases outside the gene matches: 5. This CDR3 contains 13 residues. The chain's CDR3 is CASRTDRVYGYTF. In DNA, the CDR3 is TGTGCCAGCAGAACGGACAGGGTGTATGGCTACACCTTC.

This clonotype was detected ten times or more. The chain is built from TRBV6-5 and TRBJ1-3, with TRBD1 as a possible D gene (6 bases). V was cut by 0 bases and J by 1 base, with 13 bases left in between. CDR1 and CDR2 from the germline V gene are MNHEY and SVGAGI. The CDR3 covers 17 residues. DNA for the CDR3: TGTGCCAGCAGTTACTCCGGGACATTCGATTCTGGAAACACCATATATTTT. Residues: CASSYSGTFDSGNTIYF.

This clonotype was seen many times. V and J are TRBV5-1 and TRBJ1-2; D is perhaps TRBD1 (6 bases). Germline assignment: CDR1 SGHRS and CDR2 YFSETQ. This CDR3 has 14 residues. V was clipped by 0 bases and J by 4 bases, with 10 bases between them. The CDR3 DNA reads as TGCGCCAGCAGCTTGGAACCAGGGGCCTATGGCTACACCTTC. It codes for CASSLEPGAYGYTF.

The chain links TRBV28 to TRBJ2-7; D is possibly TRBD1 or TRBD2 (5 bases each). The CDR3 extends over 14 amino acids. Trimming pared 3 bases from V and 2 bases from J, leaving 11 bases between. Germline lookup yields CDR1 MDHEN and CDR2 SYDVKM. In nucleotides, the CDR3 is TGTGCCAGCAGTTTGCCGGGGACGGCCTACGAGCAGTACTTC. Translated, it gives CASSLPGTAYEQYF.

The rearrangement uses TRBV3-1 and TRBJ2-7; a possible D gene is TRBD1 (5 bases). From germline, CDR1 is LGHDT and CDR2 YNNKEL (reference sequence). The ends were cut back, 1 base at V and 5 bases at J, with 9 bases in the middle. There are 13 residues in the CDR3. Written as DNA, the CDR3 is TGTGCCAGCAGCCAAGGGGGCTGGGACGAGCAGTACTTC. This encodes CASSQGGWDEQYF.

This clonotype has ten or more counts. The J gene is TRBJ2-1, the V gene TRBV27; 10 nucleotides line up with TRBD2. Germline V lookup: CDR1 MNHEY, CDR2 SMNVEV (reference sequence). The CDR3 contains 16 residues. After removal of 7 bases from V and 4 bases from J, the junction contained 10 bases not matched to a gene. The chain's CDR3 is CASTNQGLAEYNEQFF. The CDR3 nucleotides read TGTGCCAGCACTAACCAAGGACTAGCGGAATACAATGAGCAGTTCTTC.

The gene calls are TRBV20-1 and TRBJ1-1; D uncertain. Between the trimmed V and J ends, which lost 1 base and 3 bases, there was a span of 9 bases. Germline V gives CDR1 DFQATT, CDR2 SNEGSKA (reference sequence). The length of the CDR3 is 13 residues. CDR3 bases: TGCAGTGCTAGAGGCAGGCAGGACACTGAAGCTTTCTTT. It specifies CSARGRQDTEAFF.

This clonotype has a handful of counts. The CDR3 reads CSVEIPYRRELFF. The CDR3 nucleotides are TGCAGCGTTGAGATACCCTACCGGAGGGAGCTGTTTTTT. The chain links TRBV29-1 to TRBJ2-2; no clear D. Germline lookup yields CDR1 SQVTM and CDR2 ANQGSEA. This CDR3 has 13 amino acids. V gave up 3 bases and J gave up 9 bases, with 14 bases separating them.

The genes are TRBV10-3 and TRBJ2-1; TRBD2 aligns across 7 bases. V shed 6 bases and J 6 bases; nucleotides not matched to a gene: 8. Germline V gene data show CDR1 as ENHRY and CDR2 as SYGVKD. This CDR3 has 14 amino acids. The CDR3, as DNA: TGTGCCATCAGGTCGCTAGCGGAACTCAATGAGCAGTTCTTC. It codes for CAIRSLAELNEQFF.

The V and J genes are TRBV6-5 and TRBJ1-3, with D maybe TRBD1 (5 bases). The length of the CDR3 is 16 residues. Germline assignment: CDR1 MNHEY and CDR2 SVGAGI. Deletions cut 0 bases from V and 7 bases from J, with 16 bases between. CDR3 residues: CASSYSGSTRGNTIYF. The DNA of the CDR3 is TGTGCCAGCAGTTACTCAGGCTCGACAAGGGGTAACACCATATATTTT.

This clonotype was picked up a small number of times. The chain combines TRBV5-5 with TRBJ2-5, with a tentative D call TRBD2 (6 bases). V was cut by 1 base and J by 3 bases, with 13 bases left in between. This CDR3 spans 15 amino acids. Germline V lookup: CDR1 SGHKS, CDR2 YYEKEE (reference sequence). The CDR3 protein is CASSLSGGGKETQYF. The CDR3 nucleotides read TGTGCCAGCAGCTTGAGTGGGGGAGGAAAAGAGACCCAGTACTTC.

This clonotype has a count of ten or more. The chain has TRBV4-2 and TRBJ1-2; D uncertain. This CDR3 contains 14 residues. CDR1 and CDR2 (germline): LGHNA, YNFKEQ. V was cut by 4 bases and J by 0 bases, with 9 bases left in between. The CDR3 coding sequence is TGTGCCAGCAGCCCCGTCTCAGCTAACTATGGCTACACCTTC. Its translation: CASSPVSANYGYTF.

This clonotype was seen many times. CDR3 protein: CASSLSGGYNEQFF. The DNA for the CDR3 is TGCGCCAGCAGCCTTAGCGGAGGTTACAATGAGCAGTTCTTC. This chain joins TRBV5-1 and TRBJ2-1, with D tentatively TRBD2 (6 bases). Germline V gives CDR1 SGHRS, CDR2 YFSETQ. This CDR3 has 14 amino acids. Trimming removed 4 bases from V and 4 bases from J, with 12 bases in between.

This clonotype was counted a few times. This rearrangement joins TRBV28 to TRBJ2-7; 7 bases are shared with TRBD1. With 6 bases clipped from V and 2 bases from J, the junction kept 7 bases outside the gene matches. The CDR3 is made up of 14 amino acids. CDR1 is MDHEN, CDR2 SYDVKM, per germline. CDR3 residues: CASSSRDSTYEQYF. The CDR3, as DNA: TGTGCCAGCAGCAGTAGGGACAGTACCTACGAGCAGTACTTC.